Listed here is a single TCR beta chain. Here immunoSEQ multiplex PCR was the method, and the copy in TCRdb shows in-frame clones only, minus some. The sample lists 250,000 or so clones; approximately 86% were seen once. Trimming shortened V by 3 bases and J by 1 base, and 6 bases separated the two germline ends. The CDR3 covers 13 residues. Per the germline V gene, CDR1 is SQVTM and CDR2 is ANQGSEA. These data come from a study of blood T cell repertoires in COVID-19. The V and J genes are TRBV29-1 and TRBJ1-4, with no clear D. This clonotype was obtained from a woman aged 18-35 years who had recovered from COVID-19. The sequenced sample consisted of PBMCs or T cells enriched from blood (not recorded which). The CDR3 here is CSVERLTNEKLFF. The CDR3 DNA sequence: TGCAGCGTTGAGAGATTAACTAATGAAAAACTGTTTTTT.